A selection of T cell receptor beta chains follows, all from one sample in a study of T cells in Graves' hyperthyroidism and ophthalmopathy. TCRdb re-called the multiplex PCR reads with MiXCR, one entry per CDR3 protein. The repertoire consists of roughly 840,000 distinct CDR3 sequences, with around 38% occurring once and the leading ten covering 7.5% to 9.5%. The material sequenced was blood. These receptors were obtained from a man younger than 30 with Graves' hyperthyroidism. CDR3s include the opening cysteine and the closing phenylalanine or tryptophan. The D gene is left open where the match is weak. Expanded clones are given a class, and other clones once, few, many or no size at all.

cdr3_length j_call clone_size v_call d_call cdr3_aa cdr3_nt
16 TRBJ2-5 once TRBV2 TRBD2 CASAPGTNGYQETQYF TGTGCCAGCGCCCCGGGGACTAACGGGTACCAAGAGACCCAGTACTTC
13 TRBJ2-7 - TRBV5-6 - CASRTWGSYEQYF TGTGCCAGCAGGACATGGGGATCGTACGAGCAGTACTTC
14 TRBJ1-1 many TRBV10-3 TRBD1 CAISDDRGNTEAFF TGTGCCATCAGTGACGACAGGGGGAACACTGAAGCTTTCTTT
13 TRBJ2-1 once TRBV20-1 - CSASETSKHEQFF TGCAGTGCTAGTGAGACTAGTAAGCATGAGCAGTTCTTC
17 TRBJ1-5 - TRBV20-1 - CSASSSVEGSSNQPQHF TGCAGTGCTAGCAGCTCGGTAGAGGGCTCGAGCAATCAGCCCCAGCATTTT
14 TRBJ2-7 once TRBV29-1 - CSVEAFANTGEQYF TGCAGCGTTGAGGCTTTCGCGAACACCGGGGAGCAGTACTTC
15 TRBJ2-7 - TRBV20-1 - CSADSYELNSYEQYF TGCAGTGCTGACAGTTACGAACTTAACTCCTACGAGCAGTACTTC
12 TRBJ1-5 many TRBV20-1 - CSARGEYQPQHF TGCAGTGCTAGAGGGGAATATCAGCCCCAGCATTTT
14 TRBJ1-2 - TRBV25-1 - CASSVEGREPGYTF TGTGCCAGCAGCGTTGAAGGGAGGGAGCCAGGCTACACCTTC
15 TRBJ2-7 once TRBV10-3 - CASTPVVAESYEQYF TGTGCCAGCACCCCCGTGGTAGCGGAGTCCTACGAGCAGTACTTC
15 TRBJ1-2 - TRBV9 - CASSLEAGGLYGYTF TGTGCCAGCAGCTTGGAGGCCGGAGGTCTCTATGGCTACACCTTC
15 TRBJ1-5 - TRBV5-1 - CASSFTSGPNQPQHF TGCGCCAGCAGCTTCACATCCGGGCCCAATCAGCCCCAGCATTTT
16 TRBJ2-3 - TRBV10-3 - CAISESWERGTDTQYF TGTGCCATCAGTGAGTCGTGGGAGCGAGGCACAGATACGCAGTATTTT
15 TRBJ2-7 - TRBV7-2 TRBD2 CASSHGLAFPYEQYF TGTGCCAGCAGTCACGGACTAGCCTTCCCCTACGAGCAGTACTTC
13 TRBJ2-3 - TRBV6-4 - CASSAGPGDTQYF TGTGCCAGCAGTGCAGGACCGGGAGATACGCAGTATTTT
13 TRBJ1-2 - TRBV29-1 - CSLEGLGVYGYTF TGCAGCTTAGAAGGGCTCGGGGTTTATGGCTACACCTTC
12 TRBJ1-1 many TRBV19 TRBD1 CASGTGDTEAFF TGTGCCAGCGGGACAGGGGACACTGAAGCTTTCTTT
16 TRBJ2-7 many TRBV7-8 - CASSLALSRPSYEQYF TGTGCCAGCAGCTTAGCGCTCTCCAGACCGAGCTACGAGCAGTACTTC
15 TRBJ1-1 few TRBV6-5 - CASSEANRLDTEAFF TGTGCCAGCAGTGAAGCGAACAGATTGGACACTGAAGCTTTCTTT
15 TRBJ1-6 many TRBV19 - CASSIPGAYNSPLHF TGTGCCAGTAGTATCCCAGGGGCGTATAATTCACCCCTCCACTTT
13 TRBJ1-2 many TRBV10-1 TRBD1 CASSPDRVRGYTF TGCGCCAGCAGCCCGGACAGGGTACGTGGCTACACCTTC
19 TRBJ1-3 - TRBV4-2 TRBD1 CASSPLPGQGINFGNTIYF TGTGCCAGCAGCCCATTGCCGGGACAGGGGATTAACTTTGGAAACACCATATATTTT
14 TRBJ2-3 - TRBV2 TRBD2 CASSPGRGADTQYF TGTGCCAGCAGCCCAGGGAGGGGCGCGGACACGCAGTATTTT
15 TRBJ2-2 many TRBV2 - CASKSVQAHTGELFF TGTGCCAGCAAGTCAGTACAGGCCCACACCGGGGAGCTGTTTTTT
16 TRBJ1-2 - TRBV2 TRBD1 CASSEDRGQGIYGYTF TGTGCCAGCAGTGAGGACCGGGGACAGGGGATTTATGGCTACACCTTC
13 TRBJ2-7 - TRBV29-1 TRBD2 CSVGEGSSYEQYF TGCAGCGTTGGGGAGGGAAGCTCCTACGAGCAGTACTTC
17 TRBJ1-2 - TRBV5-6 TRBD1 CASSSVPQTGDHYGYTF TGTGCCAGCAGTTCGGTTCCGCAGACAGGGGACCACTATGGCTACACCTTC
14 TRBJ1-5 many TRBV2 - CASSEAGVLKAQHF TGTGCCAGCAGTGAAGCCGGCGTTCTGAAGGCCCAGCATTTT
14 TRBJ1-5 many TRBV2 - CASSQKVRDQPQHF TGTGCCAGCAGCCAAAAGGTCAGGGACCAGCCCCAGCATTTT